The sequence of this T cell receptor beta chain was determined in a study of blood T cells in healthy people across ages. Trimming stripped 11 bases from V and 3 bases from J, with 26 bases between. There are 16 residues in the CDR3. PCR was performed a second time for about 7 to 11 cycles using a sample-barcoded 5' primer and a J-beta primer mix. TCRdb reprocessed the 5' RACE reads with MiXCR, giving one entry per CDR3 protein. The sample has some 1.7 million distinct CDR3 sequences, under 30% seen once. Remarks on this clonotype: Just one base apart from a much larger clone, this may be a read error.

The chain employs TRBV12-3 or TRBV12-4 and TRBJ2-7; D may be TRBD1 or TRBD2 (6 bases each). Sequenced material: blood. The source of this sequence is a woman aged 25 to 45 in good health. CDR3 loop: CAGKPNRGELFYEQYF. The CDR3 DNA reads as TGTGCCGGCAAGCCGAATAGGGGGGAACTTTTCTACGAGCAGTACTTC.